This paragraph covers one TCR beta chain sequence. This entry comes from a study of T-cell reconstitution after alpha-beta-depleted transplantation in children. The authors prepared the TCRbeta library with unique molecular identifiers. TCRdb itself ran the PCR reads through MiXCR, one entry per CDR3 protein. The sample has 210,000 or so distinct CDR3 sequences; 8% to 9.5% are singletons. The germline CDR1 and CDR2 sequences are DFQATT and SNEGSKA (reference sequence). The CDR3 contains 14 residues. V was trimmed by 3 bases and J by 10 bases, leaving 19 bases between them. The receptor was isolated from a human donor who donated a stem cell graft to a child with acute lymphoblastic leukemia. The chain employs TRBV20-1 and TRBJ2-1; weak D call: TRBD2 (6 bases). The sequencing here drew on PBMCs from the stem cell graft donor, taken from the stem cell graft. The CDR3, as DNA: TGCAGTGCTAGGACAACGGGGGAGGTCGGGGAGCAGTTCTTC. It specifies CSARTTGEVGEQFF.